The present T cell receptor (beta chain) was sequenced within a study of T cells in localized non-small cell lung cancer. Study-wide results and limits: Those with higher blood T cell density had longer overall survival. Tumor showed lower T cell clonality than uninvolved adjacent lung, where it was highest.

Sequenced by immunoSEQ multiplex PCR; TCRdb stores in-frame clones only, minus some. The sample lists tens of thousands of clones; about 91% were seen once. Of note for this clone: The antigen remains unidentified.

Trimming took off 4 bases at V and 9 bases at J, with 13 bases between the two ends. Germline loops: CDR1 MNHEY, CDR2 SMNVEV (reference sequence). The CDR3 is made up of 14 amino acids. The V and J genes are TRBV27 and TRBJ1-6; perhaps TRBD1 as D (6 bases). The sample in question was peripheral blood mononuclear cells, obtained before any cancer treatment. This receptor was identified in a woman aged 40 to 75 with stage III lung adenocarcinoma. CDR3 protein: CASSSIGGASPLHF. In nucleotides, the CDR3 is TGTGCCAGCAGTTCCATAGGGGGGGCTTCACCCCTCCACTTT.